These T cell receptor beta chains were read from a single sample in a study of a mutant IDH1 vaccine in newly diagnosed glioma. Their recognized antigens are unknown. TCRdb's copy holds only in-frame clones and misses some; the assay was immunoSEQ multiplex PCR. Seen here are tens of thousands of clones, about 88% observed once, and the top ten hold approximately 4.3%. The specimen was PBMCs, collected from a glioma patient whose treatment included an IDH1 peptide vaccine. These receptors all stem from a man younger than 45 with glioma. Both conserved end residues are part of each CDR3. D genes are given only for firm matches. The size field is filled for only some rows; it gives once, few, many or a size class.

d_call | j_call | v_call | clone_size | cdr3_aa | cdr3_nt
. | TRBJ1-1 | TRBV19 | . | CASSILALSNTEAFF | TGTGCCAGTAGTATCCTGGCCCTTTCGAACACTGAAGCTTTCTTT
. | TRBJ1-1 | TRBV4-2 | . | CASSQGTENTEAFF | TGTGCCAGCAGCCAAGGGACGGAGAACACTGAAGCTTTCTTT
TRBD1 | TRBJ2-5 | TRBV5-4 | . | CASSLGQGARSETQYF | TGTGCCAGCAGCTTGGGACAGGGGGCGAGGTCAGAGACCCAGTACTTC
. | TRBJ2-7 | TRBV7-9 | . | CASILDTNTYEQYF | TGTGCCAGCATTCTAGACACTAACACCTACGAGCAGTACTTC
TRBD2 | TRBJ2-2 | TRBV14 | . | CASSPSSSGGAGELFF | TGTGCCAGCAGCCCCTCGAGTAGCGGGGGGGCCGGGGAGCTGTTTTTT
. | TRBJ1-2 | TRBV21-1 | . | CASTPWHRAANYGYTF | TGTGCCAGCACTCCTTGGCACAGGGCAGCTAACTATGGCTACACCTTC
. | TRBJ1-6 | TRBV4-1 | . | CASSQVQGVNSPPHF | TGCGCCAGCAGCCAAGTACAGGGAGTTAATTCACCCCCCCACTTT
. | TRBJ1-5 | TRBV6-4 | . | CASSVGFYSNQPQHF | TGTGCCAGCAGTGTGGGATTCTATAGCAATCAGCCCCAGCATTTT
TRBD2 | TRBJ2-1 | TRBV19 | . | CASSTLPGVAGHEQFF | TGTGCCAGTAGTACCTTGCCCGGGGTAGCGGGGCATGAGCAGTTCTTC
TRBD1 | TRBJ1-5 | TRBV5-8 | . | CASSTSPGTGLGSNQPQHF | TGTGCCAGCAGCACAAGTCCCGGGACAGGGTTGGGGAGCAATCAGCCCCAGCATTTT
TRBD1 | TRBJ1-2 | TRBV2 | . | CASRARDRGGRGGYTF | TGTGCCAGCAGAGCCCGGGACAGGGGGGGAAGGGGTGGCTACACCTTC
. | TRBJ1-2 | TRBV18 | once | CASSHSGSFYGYTF | TGTGCCAGCTCACACTCCGGGAGCTTCTATGGCTACACCTTC
TRBD1 | TRBJ1-1 | TRBV4-1 | . | CASSQEGQADTEAFF | TGCGCCAGCAGCCAAGAGGGACAGGCGGACACTGAAGCTTTCTTT
. | TRBJ1-5 | TRBV5-6 | once | CASSSHIRQINQPQHF | TGTGCCAGCAGCTCCCACATTCGACAGATAAATCAGCCCCAGCATTTT